Each of the 9 T cell receptor beta chains below was sequenced from the same sample in a study of T cells in Graves' hyperthyroidism and ophthalmopathy (dated 2019 in TCRdb). The method was multiplex PCR. TCRdb records Illumina HiSeq 2000 as the sequencer. The TCR beta CDR3 regions were amplified from the RNA transcripts. A first-round RT-PCR of the TCR CDR3 used the HTBI primer set with the Qiagen OneStep RT-PCR kit. TCRdb trimmed public reads at Q25 via fastp, called clones via MiXCR and kept in-frame beta chains. Every entry covers one CDR3 protein and lists the most common genes and DNA from its rows. The sample table holds fewer than 650,000 distinct CDR3 sequences, of which 46% were seen once. The ten largest clonotypes hold 44% of the sample. The material sequenced was peripheral blood or thyroid tissue (not recorded which). These receptors were taken from an adult woman with Graves' disease, either hyperthyroidism or ophthalmopathy (not recorded which).

This clonotype turned up a few times. This chain uses TRBV12-3 or TRBV12-4 with TRBJ2-6, with TRBD1 identical over 10 bases. V was clipped by 8 bases and J by 5 bases; unmatched bases: 15. This CDR3 is 18 amino acids long. Written as DNA, the CDR3 is TGTGCCAGCTCACTTCCGGGACAGGGGTCTCGCTGGGCCAACGTCCTGACTTTC. Translating gives CASSLPGQGSRWANVLTF.

The table lists this clonotype with a count of one. A clone one base away is much larger, so this may be a read error. J is TRBJ1-5 and V is TRBV20-1; D is unclear. Germline V gene sequence: CDR1 DFQATT, CDR2 SNEGSKA (reference sequence). V lost 0 bases to trimming and J lost 6 bases, with 6 bases between them. The CDR3 loop spans 12 amino acids. CDR3 protein: CSARDRSQPQHF. The CDR3 DNA reads as TGCAGTGCTAGAGACCGGTCTCAGCCCCAGCATTTT.

V gene TRBV7-2 combines with J gene TRBJ1-3, with no clear D. The CDR3 is 13 residues long. Germline V CDR1 and CDR2: SGHTA, FQGNSA. V was clipped by 6 bases and J by 7 bases, with 13 bases between them. CDR3: CASRTWGGNTIYF. As DNA, the CDR3 is TGTGCCAGCAGAACCTGGGGTGGGAACACCATATATTTT.

This clonotype was counted a few times. The gene calls are TRBV5-4 and TRBJ2-7, with 7 bases fitting TRBD2. The CDR3 totals 16 residues. Germline-derived CDR1 and CDR2 are SGHNT and YYREEE (reference sequence). The V gene end was trimmed by 3 bases and the J gene end by 2 bases; junction bases not matched to a gene: 11. CDR3 sequence: CASSWGGAGQAYEQYF. CDR3 in DNA: TGTGCCAGCAGCTGGGGGGGAGCTGGACAAGCCTACGAGCAGTACTTC.

The V call is TRBV11-2, the J call TRBJ2-7, with TRBD2 matching 9 bases. J was trimmed by 0 bases and V by 5 bases; bases with no gene match: 14. The germline CDR1 and CDR2 sequences are SGHAT and FQNNGV. The CDR3 runs to 18 residues. CDR3 protein: CASSTDFSRGGDSYEQYF. CDR3 nucleotides: TGTGCCAGCAGCACCGACTTCTCGCGGGGGGGGGACTCCTACGAGCAGTACTTC.

The CDR3 coding sequence is TGTGCCAGTCCTCTTTGGAGGGGAAGAGAGCAGTACTTC. Encoded protein: CASPLWRGREQYF. The V and J genes are TRBV12-3 or TRBV12-4 and TRBJ2-7; tentatively, D is TRBD2 (6 bases). This CDR3 is built from 13 residues. V was pared by 9 bases and J by 7 bases, with 19 bases between.

The chain uses TRBV4-2 and TRBJ1-2; perhaps TRBD1 as D (5 bases). The V gene lost 0 bases and the J gene lost 4 bases, with 9 bases spanning the gap. CDR3 length: 14 residues. Germline V gene lookup returns CDR1 LGHNA and CDR2 YNFKEQ. This CDR3 is CASSQDQGLYGYTF. CDR3 DNA sequence: TGTGCCAGCAGCCAAGATCAGGGACTCTATGGCTACACCTTC.

The chain links TRBV9 to TRBJ1-4; D not resolved. The length of the CDR3 is 16 residues. Looked up from germline, CDR1 is SGDLS and CDR2 is YYNGEE. V lost 4 bases and J lost 7, with 20 bases in between. CDR3 DNA: TGTGCCAGCAGCCAGCTTCCGGTTGTACTGAGTGAAAAACTGTTTTTT. It encodes CASSQLPVVLSEKLFF.

In its sample, this clonotype was seen many times. V gene TRBV2 combines with J gene TRBJ1-4, with no clear D. Trimming removed 8 bases at V and 4 bases at J, with 8 bases between. Germline loops: CDR1 SNHLY, CDR2 FYNNEI. This CDR3 is built from 12 residues. As DNA, the CDR3 is TGTGCCAGCGGGCAATTTAATGAAAAACTGTTTTTT. This translates into CASGQFNEKLFF. The whole variable domain, filled in from reference TRBV2 and TRBJ1-4, reads EPEVTQTPSHQVTQMGQEVILRCVPISNHLYFYWYRQILGQKVEFLVSFYNNEISEKSEIFDDQFSVERPDGSNFTLKIRSTKLEDSAMYFCASGQFNEKLFFGSGTQLSVL.